A single sample is the source of the 27 T cell receptor beta chains below, sequenced in a study of blood T cell repertoires in COVID-19. Produced via immunoSEQ multiplex PCR; TCRdb's table is partial and in-frame only. This table holds more than 450,000 clones, 87% found once. The specimen was PBMCs or T cells enriched from blood (not recorded which). The receptors shown here come from a woman aged 18 to 35 who had recovered from COVID-19.

V and J are TRBV6-5 and TRBJ1-1; no reliable D call. Between the trimmed V and J ends, which lost 4 bases and 4 bases, there was a span of 13 bases. Germline CDR1 reads MNHEY; CDR2 reads SVGAGI. The CDR3 loop spans 14 amino acids. CDR3 in amino acids: CASSLFQAGTEAFF. Here the CDR3 DNA reads TGTGCCAGCAGTTTATTCCAAGCGGGCACTGAAGCTTTCTTT.

This clone was picked up a small number of times. The gene calls are TRBV7-9 and TRBJ1-2, with a possible D match to TRBD1 (6 bases). Germline V gene lookup returns CDR1 SEHNR and CDR2 FQNEAQ (reference sequence). This CDR3 is 14 amino acids long. Trimming cost V 4 bases and J 6 bases, with 15 bases left between them. CDR3 loop: CASSSTGQLHGYTF. CDR3 DNA sequence: TGTGCCAGCAGCTCGACTGGACAGCTACATGGCTACACCTTC.

The chain combines TRBV5-8 with TRBJ2-7, with TRBD1 matching 9 bases. The germline gives CDR1 SGHTS, CDR2 YDEGEE. V was pared by 5 bases and J by 1 base, with 1 base of the junction left unmatched. The CDR3 totals 13 residues. The CDR3 sequence: CASRGQGSYEQYF. The CDR3 nucleotides are TGTGCCAGCAGGGGACAGGGATCCTACGAGCAGTACTTC.

The table lists this clone with a count of one. The chain's CDR3 is CASSSPRDRQETQYF. The CDR3 DNA sequence: TGCGCCAGCAGCTCGCCCCGGGACAGGCAAGAGACCCAGTACTTC. V and J are TRBV5-1 and TRBJ2-5, with TRBD1 identical over 8 bases. V lost 3 bases and J lost 2; bases outside the gene matches: 6. The germline gives CDR1 SGHRS, CDR2 YFSETQ. The CDR3 extends over 15 amino acids.

The genes are TRBV10-3 and TRBJ2-2; 7 bases fit TRBD1. J was trimmed by 0 bases and V by 8 bases; bases with no gene match: 6. The CDR3 loop spans 15 amino acids. CDR1 ENHRY and CDR2 SYGVKD come from the germline V gene. The CDR3 here is CAIGRTGPNTGELFF. The CDR3 coding sequence is TGTGCCATCGGAAGGACAGGACCGAACACCGGGGAGCTGTTTTTT.

A few counts support this clone. The chain couples TRBV10-3 to TRBJ2-1; D unclear. The V gene's germline CDR1 is ENHRY and CDR2 SYGVKD. The V end was cut by 3 bases, the J end by 0 bases, with 3 bases between. The CDR3 consists of 13 residues. The CDR3 spells CAISDSSYNEQFF. The CDR3, as DNA: TGTGCCATCAGTGATAGCTCCTACAATGAGCAGTTCTTC.

This rearrangement joins TRBV7-9 to TRBJ1-1; D is unclear. The CDR3 runs 16 residues. V lost 7 bases to trimming and J lost 3 bases, with 21 bases between them. Germline V gene sequence: CDR1 SEHNR, CDR2 FQNEAQ (reference sequence). DNA of the CDR3: TGTGCCAGCAACCCTCCCACGGGGTGGATAGACACTGAAGCTTTCTTT. It codes for CASNPPTGWIDTEAFF.

The V and J genes are TRBV9 and TRBJ1-1; TRBD1 might be the D (6 bases). CDR1 is SGDLS, CDR2 YYNGEE, per germline. The CDR3 sequence is 15 residues long. V lost 3 bases and J lost 0, with 12 bases in between. The CDR3 DNA is TGTGCCAGCAGCGCGGGGACAACCATGAACACTGAAGCTTTCTTT. Its translation: CASSAGTTMNTEAFF.

The genes are TRBV9 and TRBJ2-2, with D unresolved. The CDR3 spans 14 residues. CDR1 and CDR2 from the germline V gene are SGDLS and YYNGEE. V gave up 2 bases and J gave up 6 bases, with 11 bases separating them. For the CDR3, the DNA is TGTGCCAGCAGCGTCGACTTGACGTCCGGGGAGCTGTTTTTT. Translating it yields CASSVDLTSGELFF.

V and J are TRBV30 and TRBJ2-3; 7 positions agree with TRBD2. Germline V gene sequence: CDR1 GTSNPN, CDR2 SVGIG (reference sequence). V was clipped by 2 bases and J by 0 bases; unmatched bases: 5. CDR3 length: 15 amino acids. The CDR3 DNA reads TGTGCCTGGAGTCGTAGCGGGTACAGCACAGATACGCAGTATTTT. This sequence encodes CAWSRSGYSTDTQYF. Variable domain in full (rest from reference TRBV30 and TRBJ2-3): SQTIHQWPATLVQPVGSPLSLECTVEGTSNPNLYWYRQAAGRGLQLLFYSVGIGQISSEVPQNLSASRPQDRQFILSSKKLLLSDSGFYLCAWSRSGYSTDTQYFGPGTRLTVL.

The chain recombines TRBV28 with TRBJ1-2; TRBD1 might be the D (6 bases). The CDR3 has 16 residues. The V end was cut by 7 bases, the J end by 5 bases, with 23 bases between. From germline, CDR1 is MDHEN and CDR2 SYDVKM. DNA of the CDR3: TGTGCCAGCAACCCTGGGGGGGGCGCATCCCCTTATGGCTACACCTTC. Translating gives CASNPGGGASPYGYTF.

This clone was seen just once. V is TRBV11-2 and J is TRBJ2-3, with 8 bases fitting TRBD2. The CDR3 is 13 amino acids. CDR1 and CDR2 from the germline V gene are SGHAT and FQNNGV. J gave up 6 bases and V 4 bases, and 3 bases lay outside the gene matches. The CDR3 region is CASSSTGGDTQYF. The CDR3 DNA reads as TGTGCCAGCAGCTCAACGGGGGGGGATACGCAGTATTTT.

The chain has TRBV18 and TRBJ2-3; tentatively, D is TRBD2 (6 bases). This CDR3 comprises 15 residues. Deletions cut 0 bases from V and 4 bases from J, with 11 bases between. Germline CDR1 is KGHSH and CDR2 is LQKENI. CDR3 in amino acids: CASSPPTRRADTQYF. The CDR3 DNA reads as TGTGCCAGCTCACCACCGACTAGGCGAGCAGATACGCAGTATTTT. Based on the CDR3 plus reference TRBV18 and TRBJ2-3, the full variable domain is NAGVMQNPRHLVRRRGQEARLRCSPMKGHSHVYWYRQLPEEGLKFMVYLQKENIIDESGMPKERFSAEFPKEGPSILRIQQVVRGDSAAYFCASSPPTRRADTQYFGPGTRLTVL.

The J gene is TRBJ1-2, the V gene TRBV28; TRBD1 might be the D (6 bases). V lost 6 bases and J lost 6, with 17 bases in between. CDR1 and CDR2 from the germline V gene are MDHEN and SYDVKM. This CDR3 is built from 14 residues. The CDR3 here is CASSPAGALNGYTF. In DNA form, the CDR3 reads TGTGCCAGCAGCCCGGCAGGGGCCTTGAATGGCTACACCTTC.

The chain joins TRBV9 to TRBJ1-2; the D is unclear. V was cut by 3 bases and J by 6 bases, with 27 bases left in between. Germline CDR1 reads SGDLS; CDR2 reads YYNGEE. The CDR3 has 18 amino acids. The CDR3 region is CASSETTRPGTRADGYTF. The DNA of the CDR3 is TGTGCCAGCAGCGAGACGACCCGTCCTGGAACTAGAGCGGATGGCTACACCTTC.

The chain combines TRBV2 with TRBJ2-3; tentative D call: TRBD2 (6 bases). There are 13 residues in the CDR3. Looked up from germline, CDR1 is SNHLY and CDR2 is FYNNEI. The germline V and J ends were trimmed by 4 bases and 4 bases, with 9 bases remaining between them. The CDR3 is CASSGTIPDTQYF. For the CDR3, the DNA is TGTGCCAGCAGTGGGACTATTCCAGATACGCAGTATTTT.

This chain joins TRBV6-4 and TRBJ2-5; D gene ambiguous. CDR3 length: 13 residues. Germline lookup yields CDR1 MRHNA and CDR2 SNTAGT. The V end was cut by 2 bases, the J end by 7 bases, with 11 bases between. The CDR3 bases are TGTGCCAGCAGTGACATTGGCGGCGGGACCCAGTACTTC. Translated: CASSDIGGGTQYF.

This chain uses TRBV5-5 with TRBJ1-4, with TRBD1 matching over 8 bases. Per germline, CDR1 SGHKS and CDR2 YYEKEE (reference sequence). This CDR3 is built from 15 residues. The V gene end was trimmed by 4 bases and the J gene end by 4 bases; junction bases not matched to a gene: 6. The CDR3 is CASSGGQGLNEKLFF. The CDR3 DNA is TGTGCCAGCAGCGGCGGACAGGGCCTTAATGAAAAACTGTTTTTT.

The gene calls are TRBV18 and TRBJ1-1; 7 bases map to TRBD1. V lost 1 base to trimming and J lost 5 bases; unmatched junction nucleotides: 1. CDR3 size: 13 residues. Germline-derived CDR1 and CDR2 are KGHSH and LQKENI. CDR3 bases: TGTGCCAGCTCACCACTACAGGGGACTGAAGCTTTCTTT. Its protein is CASSPLQGTEAFF.

This chain joins TRBV5-6 and TRBJ1-2; unclear D gene. Germline V gene data show CDR1 as SGHDT and CDR2 as YYEEEE. The ends were cut back, 0 bases at V and 5 bases at J, with 5 bases in the middle. CDR3 length: 12 amino acids. CDR3 loop: CASSLAGYGYTF. CDR3 bases: TGTGCCAGCAGCTTGGCCGGGTATGGCTACACCTTC.

CDR3 residues: CASSLQAIPHTGELFF. For the CDR3, the DNA is TGTGCCAGCAGCTTGCAGGCGATCCCCCACACCGGGGAGCTGTTTTTT. V and J are TRBV5-6 and TRBJ2-2; unclear D gene. Germline V lookup: CDR1 SGHDT, CDR2 YYEEEE. V was pared by 1 base and J by 3 bases, with 13 bases between. The CDR3 totals 16 residues.

This chain uses TRBV5-6 with TRBJ1-2; 8 nucleotides align to TRBD1. This CDR3 has 12 residues. V dropped 0 bases and J dropped 13; count of bases not matched to a gene: 5. Germline values: CDR1 SGHDT, CDR2 YYEEEE. CDR3 sequence: CASSLAGQGPTF. The CDR3 DNA reads as TGTGCCAGCAGCTTGGCTGGACAGGGACCCACCTTC.

This chain connects TRBV5-6 to TRBJ2-3; D is perhaps TRBD1 (6 bases). CDR3 length: 15 residues. V lost 2 bases, J lost 3 bases, and 13 bases lay in between. Germline CDR1 reads SGHDT; CDR2 reads YYEEEE. As DNA, the CDR3 is TGTGCCAGCAGCTTATACAGGGAGAGGACAGATACGCAGTATTTT. It encodes CASSLYRERTDTQYF.

V gene TRBV11-3 combines with J gene TRBJ2-5, with TRBD2 matching over 10 bases. The CDR3 length is 16 residues. The V segment lost 5 bases and the J segment 1 base; nucleotides outside the gene matches: 7. CDR1 is SGHNT and CDR2 is YENEEA in the germline V gene. The DNA for the CDR3 is TGTGCCAGCAGCCTCCGGCTAGCGGGGGCCCAAGAGACCCAGTACTTC. Translating it yields CASSLRLAGAQETQYF.

V and J are TRBV2 and TRBJ1-2, with D possibly matching TRBD1 (6 bases). Germline V lookup: CDR1 SNHLY, CDR2 FYNNEI. CDR3 length: 13 amino acids. V lost 8 bases and J lost 8, with 18 bases in between. The CDR3 loop reads CASPYSGQEGYTF. The CDR3 DNA sequence: TGTGCCAGCCCATACTCGGGACAAGAGGGCTACACCTTC.

The gene calls are TRBV29-1 and TRBJ1-1; D is ambiguous. The CDR3 is 13 amino acids. CDR1 SQVTM and CDR2 ANQGSEA come from the germline V gene. V dropped 2 bases and J dropped 1 base, with 8 bases sitting between them. The CDR3 spells CSVELAENTEAFF. The CDR3 DNA reads TGCAGCGTTGAATTAGCAGAGAACACTGAAGCTTTCTTT.

This clone was seen only a few times. For the CDR3, the DNA is TGTGCCAGCAGCTCGGTCTTAACGGAGCCCCAGCATTTT. The encoded protein is CASSSVLTEPQHF. The chain combines TRBV5-8 with TRBJ1-5, with D uncertain. The CDR3 length is 13 residues. The germline gives CDR1 SGHTS, CDR2 YDEGEE. V shed 3 bases and J shed 8 bases, with 12 bases lying between them.